The present entry profiles one T cell receptor (beta chain) with its context. The antigen it binds to is not known. Base quality data are lacking; no much larger clone is found one base away. The data are from a study of control samples from healthy donors and cancer patients (dated by TCRdb to the early 2020s). Preparation of the library involved the immunoSEQ multiplex PCR assay. Entries here come from immuneACCESS through TCRdb and include only in-frame sequences with V and J called. Some clones fail to appear in such tables; in the studies checked, an unresolved V gene covers under half of the shortfall, and the cause of the remainder is unknown. For this sample there are around 72,000 clones; about four fifths appear just once. The ten largest make up less than 15% of the sample. The CDR3 runs 16 amino acids, cysteine and phenylalanine included. The kept DNA is CDR3 alone, 48 bases in frame from the first base. V lost 4 bases and J lost 7 bases, and the count of bases not matched to a germline gene is 11. According to the germline V gene, CDR1 reads SGHTA and CDR2 reads FQGNSA.

The receptor was derived from a man in his forties or fifties in good health. Sequenced sample: blood. The chain is made from TRBV7-2 and TRBJ2-2; the central 8 bases match TRBD1. In nucleotides, the sequence is TGTGCCAGCAGCTATGCCCCCAGGGGGCTCGGCGGGGAGCTGTTTTTT. Translated, it reads CASSYAPRGLGGELFF.